This TCR beta chain was found in a study of shared clonotypes between healthy human individuals. Study results and limitations: Sampling covered nothing but blood. Tissue TCR repertoires likely differ from those found in blood. Memory subsets had estimated richness that was generally smaller than that of naive subsets.

Division of CD4+ cells produced a CD45RA+ naive subset and a CD45RA-negative memory subset. For this clone: Its antigen is still unknown. This same CDR3 is encoded by further DNA sequences in the sample.

In the original analysis: Filtering differed, since immunoSEQ gave only junction sequences and no quality scores. Assay used: immunoSEQ multiplex PCR; TCRdb lists only in-frame clones, some missing. V and J calls and clone size are those listed in that table; D and trimming were worked out from the DNA. The profile shows approximately 1.5 million clones, 98% of them singletons. The sample taken for sequencing was naive CD4+ T cells sorted from blood. Subset noted: CD45RA+ positively selected. The receptor was isolated from a man aged 25 to 40 in good health.

The DNA of the CDR3 is TGTGCCAGTAGCCGGACAGGGGGAAATGAGCAGTTCTTC. Residues: CASSRTGGNEQFF. The chain recombines TRBV19 with TRBJ2-1, with 10 bases lining up with TRBD1. The J segment lost 7 bases and the V segment lost 6 bases, leaving 3 bases of the junction unmatched. Germline CDR1 LNHDA, CDR2 SQIVND (reference sequence). The CDR3 has 13 residues.